A single T cell receptor beta chain is shown here with its context. This clonotype was recorded a few times. This clone's antigen is unknown. No base quality information exists; no much larger clone differs at one position. These reads were obtained on an Illumina HiSeq 1500. TCRdb trimmed the raw reads at Q25, called clones with MiXCR and kept productive beta chains. Rows with a matching CDR3 protein are joined into one entry that keeps the most common DNA and genes. This sample is represented by under 350,000 distinct CDR3 sequences; 22% of them were singletons. Around 20% of the sample rests with the top ten. The data derive from a study of T cell repertoires in cytomegalovirus infection (dated by TCRdb to between 2018 and 2020). For the study in its entirety: The peptide stimulations were aimed at well-studied HLA-B-restricted epitopes as well as recently identified HLA-C-restricted CMV epitopes, whose presentation resists viral immunomodulation. Donor HLA type was relevant to the analysis, as public TCR beta signatures indicated carriage of CMV infection together with the matching HLA type.

Summary of the overall study and its limitations: Carriers of CMV infection plus the relevant HLA type were discriminated by the cumulative frequency of public TCR beta family members in the study cohort and in an independent roughly 370-donor cohort. The ex vivo response was dominated by HLA-C-restricted CMV-specific TCR beta clonotypes, which also provided the single most frequent clonotype in two of eight donors.

From cysteine to phenylalanine, the CDR3 is 14 amino acids long. The read is trimmed to its CDR3 DNA, 42 bases read in frame from base 1. V and J lose 3 bases and 0 bases, and a span of 8 bases separates them. What the treatment or condition label conveys for this sample: in vitro stimulation with specific CMV peptide epitopes to enrich CMV-specific T cells. Sequencing was performed on cultured PBMCs, taken from culture after CMV antigen stimulation. The chain was built from TRBV12-3 or TRBV12-4 and TRBJ1-1; the D gene cannot be named for sure. This TCR derives from a human donor in good health (CMV status not recorded). Some clones in this sample may be carry-over from other donors' samples. The CDR3: CASSLYLMNTEAFF. The DNA sequence follows: TGTGCCAGCAGTTTGTACCTCATGAACACTGAAGCTTTCTTT.